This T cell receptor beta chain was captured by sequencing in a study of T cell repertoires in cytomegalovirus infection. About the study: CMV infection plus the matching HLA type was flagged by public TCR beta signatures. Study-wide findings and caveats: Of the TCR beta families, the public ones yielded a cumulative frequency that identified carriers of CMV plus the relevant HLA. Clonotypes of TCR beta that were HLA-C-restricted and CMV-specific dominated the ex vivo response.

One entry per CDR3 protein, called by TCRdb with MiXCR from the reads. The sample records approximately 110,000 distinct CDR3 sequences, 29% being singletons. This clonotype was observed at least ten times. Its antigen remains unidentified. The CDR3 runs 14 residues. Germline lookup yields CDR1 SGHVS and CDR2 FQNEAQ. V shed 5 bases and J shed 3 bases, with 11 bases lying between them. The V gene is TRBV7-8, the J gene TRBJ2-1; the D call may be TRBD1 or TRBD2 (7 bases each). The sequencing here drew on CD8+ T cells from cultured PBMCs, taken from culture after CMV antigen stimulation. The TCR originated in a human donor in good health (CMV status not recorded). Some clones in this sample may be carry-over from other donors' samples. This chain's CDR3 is CASSSGTDYNEQFF. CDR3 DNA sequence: TGTGCCAGCAGCAGCGGGACAGACTACAATGAGCAGTTCTTC.